This T cell receptor beta chain stems from a study of shared clonotypes between healthy human individuals. General study results and limits: Naive subsets, compared against memory subsets, generally had larger estimated richness values.

This clone showed up just a few times. Its target is not known. Trimming removed 0 bases at V and 8 bases at J, with 8 bases between. The germline V gene has CDR1 SGHAT and CDR2 FQNNGV. This CDR3 has 13 amino acids. The table came from immunoSEQ multiplex PCR; TCRdb's copy has only in-frame clones and leaves some out. The data contain roughly 700,000 clones, around 74% of them seen just once; the ten biggest clones take up approximately 1.7%. The chain couples TRBV11-2 to TRBJ2-4, with D perhaps matching TRBD2 (5 bases). The sequence came from a woman younger than 45 in good health. Material: memory CD4+ T cells sorted from blood. The subset was: CD45RA-negative fraction. The CDR3 sequence: CASSLEDGDIQYF. CDR3 DNA sequence: TGTGCCAGCAGCTTAGAAGACGGGGACATTCAGTACTTC.